This T cell receptor (beta chain) was captured in a study of blood T cell repertoires in COVID-19 (dated by TCRdb to about 2020). With regard to the full study: Samples covering the acute and convalescent phases of COVID-19 were provided by collaborators in the United States, Italy and Spain. The material from the prospective study consisted of cDNA or gDNA derived from T cells, B-cell-depleted T cells, or PBMCs. The dataset comprised deeply sampled blood TCRbeta repertoires from subjects exposed to, actively infected with, or recovered from COVID-19. A freely available public database, intended as a resource for researchers studying the immune response to SARS-CoV-2, is where the repertoires were released. The samples were drawn from two sources: the first 160 participants of the ongoing ImmuneRACE study, and 1,254 subjects contributed by 6 global collaborators. A de-identified subject ID, COVID-19 status, age in years and sex were almost always included in the sample metadata. Where available, HLA class I and class II types were obtained from metadata supplied by the sample provider rather than from assay-based typing.

Participants in the prospective study were enrolled through a virtual design, were aged about 18 to 100 years, and lived in roughly 25 United States geographic areas. In the prospective study, cohorts were assigned on the basis of participant-reported clinical history obtained from a screening survey and a study questionnaire. Recovered participants in ImmuneRACE Cohort 3 were defined by two consecutive negative NP/OP PCR tests, clearance by a healthcare professional, or resolution of symptoms. Each participant in the prospective study had whole blood, serum and a nasopharyngeal or oropharyngeal swab collected by mobile phlebotomists. Prospective study participants could optionally give additional blood draws and questionnaires over an approximately two-month period. Blood samples from the prospective study were shipped frozen or at room temperature prior to DNA extraction. Including cysteine and phenylalanine, the CDR3 has 15 amino acids. Just the 45-base CDR3 DNA is kept, in frame starting at base 1. V is pruned by 3 bases and J by 4 bases, leaving 9 bases of the junction without a gene match. Reading the germline V gene (reference sequence) gives CDR1 LGHDT and CDR2 YNNKEL.

TCRbeta CDR3 regions were amplified from genomic DNA by means of the immunoSEQ Assay, a bias-controlled multiplex PCR. For the original study's pipeline: Nucleated cell counts per sample were estimated from amplification of reference gene primers within the assay. To quantify the absolute abundance of each unique TCRbeta CDR3 rearrangement, sequence reads were collapsed and filtered. For each sample, productive Simpson clonality was calculated by taking the square root of Simpson's diversity index across productive rearrangements. Entries here come from immuneACCESS through TCRdb and include only in-frame sequences with V and J called. Some clones fail to appear in such tables; in the studies checked, an unresolved V gene covers under half of the shortfall, and the cause of the remainder is unknown. From that table come the V and J calls and clone size; the DNA was used to work out D and trimming. A total of roughly 320,000 clones appear in this sample, around 86% of them only once. The top ten clones comprise roughly 4% of the sample.

Points on this clone: It lacks a known antigen. Nothing much larger sits one base from this clone, and base qualities are not available.

The full study reports these points: Clinical and demographic metadata were provided uncurated, with the amount varying by source and participant.

The receptor comes from a man aged 30 to 39 who had recovered from COVID-19. The sequenced sample was PBMCs or T cells enriched from blood (not recorded which). The rearranged chain carries TRBV3-1 (or the pseudogene TRBV3-2) and TRBJ2-7; 7 central bases correspond to TRBD2. The DNA sequence follows: TGTGCCAGCAGCCACCCAAAAGCGGGGCCTTACGAGCAGTACTTC. It specifies CASSHPKAGPYEQYF.